The rows below give T cell receptor beta chains drawn from one sample of a study of CD8+CD57+ T cells in acquired aplastic anemia. A single record per CDR3 protein comes from TCRdb applying MiXCR to the reads. The data hold about 120,000 distinct CDR3 sequences, with less than 50% observed a single time. Sequencing was done on a sample of sorted CD4+, CD8+, or CD8+CD57+ T cells (not recorded which) from PBMCs. The receptors were gathered from a human donor with aplastic anemia. CDR3s include the opening cysteine and the closing phenylalanine or tryptophan. The order of the fields is CDR3 protein, CDR3 DNA, CDR3 length, clone size, D gene, J gene, V gene. The D gene is left open where the match is weak. Size values are once, few and many counts, or a class for expanded clones, and some rows have none.

cdr3_aa: CSARRPKGNSPLRF; cdr3_nt: TGCAGTGCTAGACGGCCCAAGGGGAATTCACCCCTCCGCTTT; cdr3_length: 14; clone_size: NA; d_call: NA; j_call: TRBJ1-6; v_call: TRBV20-1
cdr3_aa: CATRADGHYGYTF; cdr3_nt: TGTGCCACCCGCGCCGACGGACACTATGGCTACACCTTC; cdr3_length: 13; clone_size: many; d_call: NA; j_call: TRBJ1-2; v_call: TRBV6-4
cdr3_aa: CSARDLAGYDTEAFF; cdr3_nt: TGCAGTGCTAGAGATCTGGCAGGGTACGACACTGAAGCTTTCTTT; cdr3_length: 15; clone_size: many; d_call: NA; j_call: TRBJ1-1; v_call: TRBV20-1
cdr3_aa: CASRLTGNKETQYF; cdr3_nt: TGTGCCAGCAGATTGACAGGGAATAAGGAGACCCAGTACTTC; cdr3_length: 14; clone_size: NA; d_call: TRBD1; j_call: TRBJ2-5; v_call: TRBV28
cdr3_aa: CASSSDRDTPYEQYF; cdr3_nt: TGTGCCAGCAGCTCCGACCGGGACACCCCCTACGAGCAGTACTTC; cdr3_length: 15; clone_size: many; d_call: NA; j_call: TRBJ2-7; v_call: TRBV7-2
cdr3_aa: CASSLTGGEGRPLYIQYF; cdr3_nt: TGTGCCAGCAGCCTTACAGGGGGCGAGGGACGGCCGTTGTACATTCAGTACTTC; cdr3_length: 18; clone_size: NA; d_call: TRBD1; j_call: TRBJ2-4; v_call: TRBV11-2
cdr3_aa: CASSLRGLYGYTF; cdr3_nt: TGTGCCAGCAGTTTACGGGGACTCTATGGCTACACCTTC; cdr3_length: 13; clone_size: many; d_call: NA; j_call: TRBJ1-2; v_call: TRBV12-3/TRBV12-4
cdr3_aa: CASSLRGPSTDTQYF; cdr3_nt: TGTGCCAGCAGCTTGCGGGGGCCTAGCACAGATACGCAGTATTTT; cdr3_length: 15; clone_size: NA; d_call: NA; j_call: TRBJ2-3; v_call: TRBV11-2
cdr3_aa: CASSTPFLDSDQPQHF; cdr3_nt: TGTGCCAGCAGCACCCCGTTTTTGGATAGCGATCAGCCCCAGCATTTT; cdr3_length: 16; clone_size: NA; d_call: NA; j_call: TRBJ1-5; v_call: TRBV6-1
cdr3_aa: CASSQREAGTHEQFF; cdr3_nt: TGCGCCAGCAGCCAAAGGGAAGCGGGGACCCATGAGCAGTTCTTC; cdr3_length: 15; clone_size: many; d_call: TRBD2; j_call: TRBJ2-1; v_call: TRBV4-1
cdr3_aa: CASSRDGGLRDQYF; cdr3_nt: TGTGCCAGCAGCCGGGACGGAGGATTAAGGGACCAGTACTTC; cdr3_length: 14; clone_size: many; d_call: NA; j_call: TRBJ2-5; v_call: TRBV3-1
cdr3_aa: CASSLVVGANVLTF; cdr3_nt: TGTGCCAGCAGCTTAGTAGTTGGGGCCAACGTCCTGACTTTC; cdr3_length: 14; clone_size: few; d_call: NA; j_call: TRBJ2-6; v_call: TRBV7-2
cdr3_aa: CASSIRGVIVTDTQYF; cdr3_nt: TGTGCCAGTAGTATTAGGGGAGTTATAGTTACAGATACGCAGTATTTT; cdr3_length: 16; clone_size: many; d_call: NA; j_call: TRBJ2-3; v_call: TRBV19
cdr3_aa: CASSMWIQETQYF; cdr3_nt: TGTGCCAGTAGTATGTGGATCCAAGAGACCCAGTACTTC; cdr3_length: 13; clone_size: many; d_call: NA; j_call: TRBJ2-5; v_call: TRBV19
cdr3_aa: CASSDPYNQPQHF; cdr3_nt: TGTGCCAGCAGTGACCCCTACAATCAGCCCCAGCATTTT; cdr3_length: 13; clone_size: many; d_call: NA; j_call: TRBJ1-5; v_call: TRBV6-4
cdr3_aa: CASSLEGETEAFF; cdr3_nt: TGTGCCAGCAGCTTAGAGGGAGAGACTGAAGCTTTCTTT; cdr3_length: 13; clone_size: many; d_call: NA; j_call: TRBJ1-1; v_call: TRBV7-9
cdr3_aa: CATQGQGESQPQHF; cdr3_nt: TGTGCCACCCAGGGACAGGGGGAGAGCCAGCCCCAGCATTTT; cdr3_length: 14; clone_size: many; d_call: TRBD1; j_call: TRBJ1-5; v_call: TRBV24-1
cdr3_aa: CASKGTQGFVTEAFF; cdr3_nt: TGTGCCTCGAAGGGGACACAAGGCTTCGTTACTGAAGCTTTCTTT; cdr3_length: 15; clone_size: NA; d_call: NA; j_call: TRBJ1-1; v_call: TRBV30
cdr3_aa: CASSYSPRGGETQYF; cdr3_nt: TGTGCCAGCAGTTACTCGCCCAGGGGGGGAGAGACCCAGTACTTC; cdr3_length: 15; clone_size: many; d_call: NA; j_call: TRBJ2-5; v_call: TRBV6-5
cdr3_aa: CASSEKTGLYTGELFF; cdr3_nt: TGTGCCAGCAGTGAAAAAACCGGACTGTACACCGGGGAGCTGTTTTTT; cdr3_length: 16; clone_size: NA; d_call: NA; j_call: TRBJ2-2; v_call: TRBV25-1
cdr3_aa: CASKAESNTGELFF; cdr3_nt: TGTGCCAGCAAAGCAGAGTCGAACACCGGGGAGCTGTTTTTT; cdr3_length: 14; clone_size: many; d_call: NA; j_call: TRBJ2-2; v_call: TRBV6-1
cdr3_aa: CASSLGGANTGELFF; cdr3_nt: TGTGCCAGCAGCTTGGGGGGGGCAAACACCGGGGAGCTGTTTTTT; cdr3_length: 15; clone_size: many; d_call: NA; j_call: TRBJ2-2; v_call: TRBV5-6
cdr3_aa: CASSWSGIGSYEQYF; cdr3_nt: TGCGCCAGCAGCTGGAGCGGGATCGGGTCCTACGAGCAGTACTTC; cdr3_length: 15; clone_size: NA; d_call: TRBD2; j_call: TRBJ2-7; v_call: TRBV5-1
cdr3_aa: CASSQEGYGYTF; cdr3_nt: TGCGCCAGCAGCCAAGAGGGGTATGGCTACACCTTC; cdr3_length: 12; clone_size: many; d_call: NA; j_call: TRBJ1-2; v_call: TRBV4-1
cdr3_aa: CASTSSGRGYTF; cdr3_nt: TGTGCCAGCACTTCATCAGGCAGAGGCTACACCTTC; cdr3_length: 12; clone_size: many; d_call: NA; j_call: TRBJ1-2; v_call: TRBV12-3/TRBV12-4
cdr3_aa: CASSVWAREQYF; cdr3_nt: TGTGCCAGCAGTGTATGGGCGAGGGAGCAGTACTTC; cdr3_length: 12; clone_size: NA; d_call: NA; j_call: TRBJ2-7; v_call: TRBV2
cdr3_aa: CASSEYRGANEQFF; cdr3_nt: TGTGCCAGCAGCGAGTATCGAGGGGCAAATGAGCAGTTCTTC; cdr3_length: 14; clone_size: NA; d_call: NA; j_call: TRBJ2-1; v_call: TRBV7-8